Following are 2 T cell receptor beta chains from one sample sequenced in a study of siplizumab effects on memory and regulatory T cells. Assay used: immunoSEQ multiplex PCR; TCRdb lists only in-frame clones, some missing. Of some 110,000 clones listed, about 93% are singletons. The sequenced sample was Tregs sorted from blood. These receptors originate from a human donor in good health.

The V and J genes are TRBV19 and TRBJ1-2; 10 nucleotides agree with TRBD1. The CDR3 covers 13 residues. Germline V lookup: CDR1 LNHDA, CDR2 SQIVND (reference sequence). With V trimmed by 10 bases and J by 5 bases, 7 bases remained unmatched. CDR3 coding DNA: TGTGCCACCAGGGACAGGGGTCGATATGGCTACACCTTC. It translates to CATRDRGRYGYTF.

This clone was seen once. J is TRBJ1-6 and V is TRBV5-4; D unclear. V was clipped by 2 bases and J by 6 bases, with 6 bases between them. CDR1 and CDR2 (germline): SGHNT, YYREEE (reference sequence). The CDR3 has 13 residues. The CDR3 loop is CASSLRGNSPLHF. CDR3 in DNA: TGTGCCAGCAGCTTACGGGGTAATTCACCCCTCCACTTT.